These 17 T cell receptor beta chains came from one sample sequenced in a study of cytomegalovirus exposure and HLA in healthy donors. Repertoires were generated with immunoSEQ multiplex PCR, while TCRdb's copy carries only in-frame clones and drops some. This table has 100,000 or so clones, 70% to 90% appearing once. Sequences were obtained from PBMCs. The source is a woman under 30 in good health and CMV-seropositive.

The chain carries TRBV5-4 and TRBJ2-4; D perhaps matches TRBD1 (6 bases). Germline CDR1 is SGHNT and CDR2 is YYREEE (reference sequence). The CDR3 spans 14 residues. The V and J ends lost 0 bases and 5 bases respectively, with 9 bases between them. DNA for the CDR3: TGTGCCAGCAGCTTGGCCGCAGGGGAAAACATTCAGTACTTC. Residues: CASSLAAGENIQYF.

The chain couples TRBV9 to TRBJ2-1; tentatively, D is TRBD2 (5 bases). In germline, CDR1 is SGDLS, CDR2 YYNGEE. The CDR3 runs 13 residues. Trimming pared 0 bases from V and 7 bases from J, leaving 8 bases between. CDR3 amino acids: CASSVAGWNEQFF. The CDR3 DNA is TGTGCCAGCAGCGTAGCGGGGTGGAATGAGCAGTTCTTC.

The V call is TRBV5-1, the J call TRBJ2-1; TRBD2 agrees at 7 bases. CDR3 length equals 14 residues. Trimming at V came to 2 bases and at J to 10 bases, leaving 9 bases not matched to a gene. Germline CDR1 reads SGHRS; CDR2 reads YFSETQ. The CDR3 DNA reads TGCGCCAGCAGCTTTTCCTCTAGCGGAGGAGAGCAGTTCTTC. Its protein is CASSFSSSGGEQFF.

Here the CDR3 DNA reads TGTGCCAGCAGTGGAAAACCGCGGACAGGCTTCTCTGGAAACACCATATATTTT. Protein product: CASSGKPRTGFSGNTIYF. J is TRBJ1-3 and V is TRBV25-1; 7 nucleotides match TRBD1. The CDR3 spans 18 residues. Germline V gene sequence: CDR1 MGHDK, CDR2 SYGVNS. The trim removed 4 bases at V and 0 bases at J, leaving 12 bases unmatched.

The chain combines TRBV11-3 with TRBJ2-2; D ambiguous. From germline, CDR1 is SGHNT and CDR2 YENEEA. Trimming stripped 5 bases from V and 13 bases from J, with 23 bases between. CDR3 length equals 15 residues. The CDR3 sequence is CASSPPSRQQDGLFF. Written as DNA, the CDR3 is TGTGCCAGCAGCCCCCCGAGCCGGCAGCAGGATGGGCTGTTTTTT.

This chain joins TRBV14 and TRBJ2-7; perhaps TRBD2 as D (5 bases). Trimming stripped 0 bases from V and 5 bases from J, with 11 bases between. The germline CDR1 and CDR2 sequences are SGHDN and FVKESK. The CDR3 covers 14 residues. The CDR3 loop reads CASSQEFWGDEQYF. The CDR3 DNA follows: TGTGCCAGCAGCCAAGAGTTCTGGGGAGACGAGCAGTACTTC.

This rearrangement joins TRBV5-1 to TRBJ2-7, with 9 bases matching TRBD1. Trimming took 4 bases from V and 5 from J; bases not matched to a gene: 7. The germline V gene has CDR1 SGHRS and CDR2 YFSETQ. This CDR3 is built from 14 residues. For the CDR3, the DNA is TGCGCCAGCAGCGACAGGGGGACAGCCAACGAGCAGTACTTC. Translated, it gives CASSDRGTANEQYF. The full variable domain, with the rest looked up from reference TRBV5-1 and TRBJ2-7, is KAGVTQTPRYLIKTRGQQVTLSCSPISGHRSVSWYQQTPGQGLQFLFEYFSETQRNKGNFPGRFSGRQFSNSRSEMNVSTLELGDSALYLCASSDRGTANEQYFGPGTRLTVT.

The rearrangement links TRBV7-9 to TRBJ2-2; 7 positions agree with TRBD2. Germline V gene sequence: CDR1 SEHNR, CDR2 FQNEAQ (reference sequence). There are 15 residues in the CDR3. V lost 3 bases to trimming and J lost 7 bases; unmatched junction nucleotides: 8. CDR3 nucleotide sequence: TGTGCCAGCAGCTTCCAGCGGCGGGGGAGCGGGGAGCTGTTTTTT. This gives the protein CASSFQRRGSGELFF.

The CDR3 DNA is TGCAGCGTTGAAGGAGACCGGGACAGCGCCTACGAGCAGTACTTC. Amino acids: CSVEGDRDSAYEQYF. The genes are TRBV29-1 and TRBJ2-7; TRBD1 matches 7 bases. Per the germline V gene, CDR1 is SQVTM and CDR2 is ANQGSEA. J gave up 2 bases and V 1 base, and 8 bases lay outside the gene matches. The CDR3 has 15 residues.

The chain joins TRBV5-1 to TRBJ2-7; 10 nucleotides agree with TRBD2. Germline V gene data show CDR1 as SGHRS and CDR2 as YFSETQ. J gave up 0 bases and V 1 base, and 7 bases lay outside the gene matches. The CDR3 is 17 residues long. CDR3 in DNA: TGCGCCAGCAGCTTGTCTAGCGGGGGAGGGGGCTCCTACGAGCAGTACTTC. This encodes CASSLSSGGGGSYEQYF.

DNA of the CDR3: TGCGCCAGCAGCCAAGATCTTCGAGCGGGGGGGCTTAATGAGCAGTTCTTC. Its protein is CASSQDLRAGGLNEQFF. The chain joins TRBV4-1 to TRBJ2-1; 10 bases line up with TRBD2. This CDR3 has 17 residues. V lost 0 bases, J lost 7 bases, and 9 bases stayed unmatched. Germline CDR1 and CDR2: MGHRA and YSYEKL.

The chain is built from TRBV12-5 and TRBJ2-7, with a possible D match to TRBD2 (5 bases). The CDR3 runs to 12 residues. Trimming took off 3 bases at V and 9 bases at J, with 12 bases between the two ends. The V gene's germline CDR1 is LGHNT and CDR2 FRNRAP. The CDR3 DNA reads as TGTGCTAGTGGTTTTGAGGGAGAGGTGCAGTACTTC. This gives the protein CASGFEGEVQYF.

The genes are TRBV5-4 and TRBJ2-7; 7 nucleotides agree with TRBD1. The CDR3 sequence is 16 residues long. Germline CDR1 and CDR2: SGHNT and YYREEE (reference sequence). The junction had 15 bases not matched to a gene; V was cut back by 4 bases and J by 5 bases. CDR3 nucleotide sequence: TGTGCCAGCAGCGCCGTGACCAACCCACAGGGGCACGAGCAGTACTTC. Translated, it gives CASSAVTNPQGHEQYF.

This sequence joins TRBV29-1 and TRBJ2-7; D is perhaps TRBD1 (6 bases). Germline V gene data show CDR1 as SQVTM and CDR2 as ANQGSEA. Trimming removed 6 bases from V and 1 base from J, with 7 bases in between. The CDR3 length is 11 residues. The CDR3 DNA sequence: TGCAGCGTAGGACAGTCCTACGAGCAGTACTTC. It yields the protein CSVGQSYEQYF.

This clone was recorded a few times. The rearrangement links TRBV6-5 to TRBJ1-6; 8 positions agree with TRBD1. Germline V lookup: CDR1 MNHEY, CDR2 SVGAGI. This CDR3 comprises 14 residues. The V segment lost 7 bases and the J segment 7 bases; nucleotides outside the gene matches: 6. The DNA of the CDR3 is TGTGCCAGCACGCGGGACAGGCGGAATTCACCCCTCCACTTT. Amino acid sequence: CASTRDRRNSPLHF.

V usage is TRBV5-1 and J usage is TRBJ1-1; D is undetermined. V lost 0 bases and J 1 base, leaving 10 bases between the germline ends. Germline lookup yields CDR1 SGHRS and CDR2 YFSETQ. The CDR3 loop spans 15 amino acids. CDR3 in DNA: TGCGCCAGCAGCTTGGCCTCGGGGAGGAACACTGAAGCTTTCTTT. The encoded protein is CASSLASGRNTEAFF.

This chain connects TRBV28 to TRBJ1-1; maybe TRBD1 (5 bases). CDR1 and CDR2 (germline): MDHEN, SYDVKM. The ends were cut back, 2 bases at V and 11 bases at J, with 12 bases in the middle. This CDR3 contains 12 residues. The CDR3 loop reads CASSLTGVGAFF. Here the CDR3 DNA reads TGTGCCAGCAGTTTAACGGGGGTGGGTGCTTTCTTT.